Here is one T cell receptor (beta chain) with its context. Its antigen remains unknown. The observed sequence ends 3 residues before the CDR3 terminus, with the missing tail filled in from the germline J gene. The sample comes from a study of T cell clonality in common variable immunodeficiency. Overall study results and limits: CVID subjects shared fewer TCRbeta clones than healthy controls did. Reportedly, TCR beta sequences from common variable immunodeficiency showed fewer deletions and N-nucleotide insertions.

Between the trimmed V and J ends, which lost 0 bases and 3 bases, there was a span of 17 bases. The CDR3 runs 17 residues. The germline CDR1 and CDR2 sequences are SGHTA and FQGNSA. Profiled with immunoSEQ multiplex PCR; TCRdb holds only in-frame clones, not every one. The repertoire yields about 3,400 clones, none seen only once; the top ten contain 20% to 30%. V gene TRBV7-2 combines with J gene TRBJ2-5; possible D gene TRBD2, 6 bases. Sequencing was done on a sample of peripheral blood mononuclear cells. This receptor was identified in a human donor with common variable immunodeficiency. The CDR3 loop reads CASSLAHGTPGEETQYF. The DNA read from the CDR3 is TGTGCCAGCAGCTTAGCTCATGGCACCCCGGGGGAAGAGACC. Using reference TRBV7-2 and TRBJ2-5 for the parts outside the CDR3, the full variable domain is GAGVSQSPSNKVTEKGKDVELRCDPISGHTALYWYRQSLGQGLEFLIYFQGNSAPDKSGLPSDRFSAERTGGSVSTLTIQRTQQEDSAVYLCASSLAHGTPGEETQYFGPGTRLLVL.